This T cell receptor beta chain derives from a study of blood T cell repertoires in COVID-19. About the research overall: Some COVID-19 samples were acute and others convalescent; all came from the United States, Italy and Spain.

Original handling: Estimated nucleated cell counts came from reference gene primer amplification. Data came from immunoSEQ multiplex PCR; TCRdb stores just in-frame clones and leaves some out. Clone size and V and J calls were adopted from that table, with D and trimming inferred from the DNA. Of 95,000 to 150,000 clones listed, 88% are singletons. The TCR sequence derives from a woman aged 80 or over with acute or convalescent COVID-19. Sequenced sample: peripheral blood.

CDR3 nucleotides: TGTGCCAGCAGTTCCGGACAGGGAAGAACCATATATTTT. Its translation: CASSSGQGRTIYF. J is TRBJ1-3 and V is TRBV28; 8 bases fit TRBD1. There are 13 residues in the CDR3. Germline CDR1 is MDHEN and CDR2 is SYDVKM. The J segment lost 10 bases and the V segment lost 4 bases, leaving 6 bases of the junction unmatched.